This record covers a single TCR beta chain. Its specificity is not known. Clones were read by immunoSEQ multiplex PCR, and TCRdb kept only the in-frame ones, dropping some. The top ten hold 5% to 6.5% of the sample, which has around 97,000 clones, approximately 90% seen once. This record comes from a study of graft-versus-host responses after intestinal transplantation. Across the whole study: Induction using anti-thymocyte globulin, followed by tacrolimus and steroids for two to four years, was given to all recipients. Study results and limitations: Peak circulating GvH clone levels tracked with early post-transplant HvG declines.

This TCR was sampled from a human donor who received an intestinal transplant. The input for sequencing was unstimulated CD8+ T cells sorted from spleen or lymph node cells, taken before intestinal transplant.

CDR3 in DNA: TGTGCCAGTAGAGGCAGGGAGGTATCCTACGAGCAGTACTTC. Translated: CASRGREVSYEQYF. The chain uses TRBV19 and TRBJ2-7, with D perhaps TRBD2 (6 bases). CDR1 LNHDA and CDR2 SQIVND come from the germline V gene (reference sequence). This CDR3 is 14 amino acids long. Trimming shortened V by 6 bases and J by 1 base, and 13 bases separated the two germline ends.